The 14 T cell receptor beta chains presented below share a single source sample, sequenced in a study of cytomegalovirus exposure and HLA in healthy donors. The PCR ran on 60 Vbeta and 13 Jbeta primers. Here immunoSEQ multiplex PCR was the method, and the copy in TCRdb shows in-frame clones only, minus some. Here the sample spans over 100,000 clones, approximately 77% being singletons. Sequenced material: PBMCs. These receptors originate from a male donor in good health and CMV-seropositive.

The rearrangement links TRBV6-5 to TRBJ2-7, with 7 nucleotides matching TRBD1. Germline V CDR1 and CDR2: MNHEY, SVGAGI. The ends lost 4 bases at V and 6 bases at J; junction bases unmatched: 9. The CDR3 totals 14 residues. In nucleotides, the CDR3 is TGTGCCAGCAGTTTGGGCAGGGGGACAAGCGAGCAGTACTTC. Translation: CASSLGRGTSEQYF.

This chain links TRBV4-2 with TRBJ2-3; 8 nucleotides align to TRBD2. Trimming removed 0 bases from V and 0 bases from J; junction bases left unmatched: 2. The CDR3 has 16 residues. The germline V gene encodes CDR1 LGHNA and CDR2 YNFKEQ. CDR3 sequence (DNA): TGTGCCAGCAGCCAAGATTTAGCGGGGAGCACAGATACGCAGTATTTT. Translating it yields CASSQDLAGSTDTQYF.

Note on this clone: Relative to the germline gene, one junction end is altered; a read error may explain this. J is TRBJ2-7 and V is TRBV7-9; 10 positions match TRBD2. The CDR3 has 15 residues. Germline V gives CDR1 SEHNR, CDR2 FQNEAQ (reference sequence). DNA for the CDR3: TGTTCCAGCAGCCACAGTCCTAGCGGGAGATACGAGCAGTACTTC. Its protein product is CSSSHSPSGRYEQYF.

This CDR3 reads CASREQGRSYNEQFF. The CDR3 nucleotides read TGTGCCAGCAGGGAACAGGGGAGGTCTTACAATGAGCAGTTCTTC. This rearrangement joins TRBV5-4 to TRBJ2-1; maybe TRBD1 (7 bases). The ends were cut back, 5 bases at V and 4 bases at J, with 16 bases in the middle. The CDR3 totals 15 residues. Germline V gene sequence: CDR1 SGHNT, CDR2 YYREEE (reference sequence).

This rearrangement joins TRBV7-2 to TRBJ1-4, with TRBD1 matching over 8 bases. The CDR3 is 15 amino acids. The trim removed 3 bases at V and 5 bases at J, leaving 5 bases unmatched. Germline lookup yields CDR1 SGHTA and CDR2 FQGNSA. CDR3 DNA sequence: TGTGCCAGCAGCTTGCAGGGGGCGGGGAATGAAAAACTGTTTTTT. Its translation: CASSLQGAGNEKLFF.

The V and J genes are TRBV6-5 and TRBJ1-5; TRBD1 is a possible D gene (5 bases). CDR1 and CDR2 (germline): MNHEY, SVGAGI. CDR3 length: 15 residues. Trimming left V 5 bases short and J 7 bases short, with 18 bases between. CDR3 DNA sequence: TGTGCCAGCAGTCCAGAGTACAGGCTCCGCCAGCCCCAGCATTTT. Protein product: CASSPEYRLRQPQHF.

The V call is TRBV7-2, the J call TRBJ2-7; TRBD2 matches at 8 bases. Germline V lookup: CDR1 SGHTA, CDR2 FQGNSA. The junction had 11 bases not matched to a gene; V was cut back by 1 base and J by 6 bases. The CDR3 is 16 amino acids. CDR3 sequence (DNA): TGTGCCAGCAGCTTAGACAGTAGGCTAGCGGGCGCCGAGCAGTACTTC. Translated, it gives CASSLDSRLAGAEQYF.

This chain joins TRBV11-2 and TRBJ2-7; 7 bases map to TRBD1. This CDR3 is 14 amino acids long. Per germline, CDR1 SGHAT and CDR2 FQNNGV. Trimming at V came to 4 bases and at J to 0 bases, leaving 3 bases not matched to a gene. CDR3 DNA: TGTGCCAGCAGCTGGGACAGAAGCTCCTACGAGCAGTACTTC. Its translation: CASSWDRSSYEQYF.

The chain carries TRBV7-9 and TRBJ1-2; no definite D call. CDR1 and CDR2 (germline): SEHNR, FQNEAQ (reference sequence). Trimming cost V 5 bases and J 6 bases, with 10 bases left between them. The CDR3 is 12 amino acids. DNA for the CDR3: TGTGCCAGCAGCCCCCGTGAGGATGGCTACACCTTC. It codes for CASSPREDGYTF. The full variable domain, its missing parts supplied by reference TRBV7-9 and TRBJ1-2, is DTGVSQNPRHKITKRGQNVTFRCDPISEHNRLYWYRQTLGQGPEFLTYFQNEAQLEKSRLLSDRFSAERPKGSFSTLEIQRTEQGDSAMYLCASSPREDGYTFGSGTRLTVV.

The sample holds a few counts of this clone. This sequence joins TRBV5-4 and TRBJ2-3; possible D gene TRBD1, 5 bases. The CDR3 is 14 residues long. Germline CDR1 SGHNT, CDR2 YYREEE (reference sequence). Trimming stripped 5 bases from V and 4 bases from J, with 14 bases between. CDR3 DNA: TGTGCCAGCAGTGGGGCCGGGTCCGCAGATACGCAGTATTTT. Amino acid sequence: CASSGAGSADTQYF.

This clone was detected only once. The chain carries TRBV6-1 and TRBJ2-7, with 12 bases matching TRBD1. Germline-derived CDR1 and CDR2 are MNHNS and SASEGT. J gave up 6 bases and V 10 bases, and 10 bases lay outside the gene matches. This CDR3 spans 14 amino acids. The CDR3 DNA is TGTGCCACGGCCGGGGGACAGGGGGCAGGCGAGCAGTACTTC. This translates into CATAGGQGAGEQYF.

This clone occurred a few times. The chain uses TRBV18 and TRBJ2-2, with D possibly matching TRBD1 (5 bases). The length of the CDR3 is 15 residues. V was clipped by 3 bases and J by 0 bases, with 8 bases between them. CDR1 and CDR2 (germline): KGHSH, LQKENI. The CDR3 loop reads CASSPQGSNTGELFF. The CDR3 DNA reads TGTGCCAGCTCACCCCAGGGTTCGAACACCGGGGAGCTGTTTTTT.

V gene TRBV19 combines with J gene TRBJ2-3, with D possibly matching TRBD1 (5 bases). The germline V and J ends were trimmed by 4 bases and 3 bases, with 11 bases remaining between them. Looked up from germline, CDR1 is LNHDA and CDR2 is SQIVND (reference sequence). The CDR3 is 14 amino acids. The CDR3 loop is CASSNAGLTDTQYF. In DNA, the CDR3 is TGTGCCAGTAGTAATGCAGGGCTTACAGATACGCAGTATTTT.

The chain couples TRBV5-1 to TRBJ2-1; D not resolved. The CDR3 contains 15 residues. Germline assignment: CDR1 SGHRS and CDR2 YFSETQ. V lost 4 bases and J lost 0, with 11 bases in between. The CDR3 here is CASSTERGSYNEQFF. The CDR3 DNA sequence: TGCGCCAGCAGCACCGAACGAGGCTCCTACAATGAGCAGTTCTTC.